This T cell receptor (beta chain) was identified in a study of blood T cell repertoires in COVID-19. Produced via immunoSEQ multiplex PCR; TCRdb's table is partial and in-frame only. This table holds 70,000 or so clones, almost 80% found once. The germline V gene encodes CDR1 SGHRS and CDR2 YFSETQ. V lost 0 bases and J lost 6, with 8 bases in between. This CDR3 spans 13 amino acids. V gene TRBV5-1 combines with J gene TRBJ2-3; D might be TRBD1 (6 bases). The origin of this receptor is a man in his 60s with acute or convalescent COVID-19. The specimen was peripheral blood. CDR3 region: CASSLDRVDTQYF. CDR3 DNA sequence: TGCGCCAGCAGCTTGGACAGGGTGGATACGCAGTATTTT. Drawing the rest from reference TRBV5-1 and TRBJ2-3, the complete variable domain is KAGVTQTPRYLIKTRGQQVTLSCSPISGHRSVSWYQQTPGQGLQFLFEYFSETQRNKGNFPGRFSGRQFSNSRSEMNVSTLELGDSALYLCASSLDRVDTQYFGPGTRLTVL.